These 14 T cell receptor beta chains share one sample of origin, sequenced in a study of T cells in Graves' hyperthyroidism and ophthalmopathy. RNA transcripts yielded amplified TCR beta CDR3 regions. Primed by the HTBI set, a first-round RT-PCR was run on the TCR CDR3. TCRdb redid the calling of the multiplex PCR reads with MiXCR, one entry per CDR3 protein. This table has about 590,000 distinct CDR3 sequences, 15% to 19% appearing once. Sequencing input: blood. The receptors originated from a woman in her twenties or thirties with Graves' hyperthyroidism.

This clonotype has ten or more counts. The chain is built from TRBV2 and TRBJ2-3; TRBD2 is a possible D gene (7 bases). With 7 bases removed from V and 1 base from J, the gap between germline ends came to 15 bases. The CDR3 is made up of 15 amino acids. Germline assignment: CDR1 SNHLY and CDR2 FYNNEI. CDR3 amino acids: CASIQGGVGTDTQYF. CDR3 DNA: TGTGCCAGCATCCAAGGGGGGGTAGGCACAGATACGCAGTATTTT.

This clonotype was counted at least ten times. This chain links TRBV27 with TRBJ2-7, with 9 bases matching TRBD2. With V trimmed by 6 bases and J by 3 bases, 9 bases remained unmatched. CDR1 and CDR2 from the germline V gene are MNHEY and SMNVEV (reference sequence). This CDR3 has 15 residues. This CDR3 is CASSLAGGPVYEQYF. CDR3 sequence (DNA): TGTGCCAGCAGCTTGGCGGGAGGGCCCGTCTACGAGCAGTACTTC.

Points on this clonotype: A much bigger clone sits one base away, suggesting this may be a read error. V is TRBV7-6 and J is TRBJ2-7; 10 positions agree with TRBD1. Germline V CDR1 and CDR2: SGHVS, FNYEAQ. The CDR3 length is 15 residues. J gave up 5 bases and V 5 bases, and 9 bases lay outside the gene matches. This chain's CDR3 is CASSPGTGVRHEQYF. CDR3 sequence (DNA): TGTGCCAGCAGCCCCGGGACAGGGGTCCGTCACGAGCAGTACTTC. The full variable domain, with the rest looked up from reference TRBV7-6 and TRBJ2-7, is GAGVSQSPRYKVTKRGQDVALRCDPISGHVSLYWYRQALGQGPEFLTYFNYEAQQDKSGLPNDRFSAERPEGSISTLTIQRTEQRDSAMYRCASSPGTGVRHEQYFGPGTRLTVT.

CDR3 region: CASSLGGSLPEQYF. The CDR3 DNA reads TGTGCCAGCAGCTTAGGTGGGAGTCTTCCCGAGCAGTACTTC. The chain links TRBV7-8 to TRBJ2-7, with D possibly matching TRBD2 (5 bases). The CDR3 spans 14 residues. Germline values: CDR1 SGHVS, CDR2 FQNEAQ. Deletions cut 1 base from V and 6 bases from J, with 13 bases between.

This clonotype was detected a few times. This chain uses TRBV14 with TRBJ1-4; D gene uncertain. The CDR3 is 16 residues long. Germline V gene sequence: CDR1 SGHDN, CDR2 FVKESK. Trimming shortened V by 8 bases and J by 8 bases, and 24 bases separated the two germline ends. CDR3 region: CASYAAVAVKCEKLFF. The CDR3 DNA reads as TGTGCCAGCTACGCCGCAGTGGCCGTCAAGTGCGAAAAACTGTTTTTT.

This clonotype was recorded at least ten times. V is TRBV6-2 or TRBV6-3 and J is TRBJ2-3; 16 nucleotides match TRBD2. Germline CDR1 reads MNHEY; CDR2 reads SVGEGT. After removal of 2 bases from V and 5 bases from J, the junction contained 10 bases not matched to a gene. The CDR3 extends over 19 amino acids. The CDR3 reads CASSYPAGTSGRAGDTQYF. CDR3 DNA: TGTGCCAGCAGTTACCCCGCCGGGACTAGCGGGAGGGCCGGAGATACGCAGTATTTT.

Many counts were recorded for this clonotype. The chain joins TRBV12-3 or TRBV12-4 to TRBJ2-5; possible D gene TRBD1, 5 bases. With 3 bases removed from V and 1 base from J, the gap between germline ends came to 15 bases. The CDR3 has 16 residues. CDR3 amino acids: CASSFPGGRVQETQYF. The CDR3 DNA is TGTGCCAGCAGTTTTCCCGGCGGCAGGGTCCAAGAGACCCAGTACTTC.

This clonotype was counted ten times or more. V gene TRBV11-2 combines with J gene TRBJ2-7, with D possibly matching TRBD1 (6 bases). CDR1 is SGHAT and CDR2 is FQNNGV in the germline V gene. The V gene lost 3 bases and the J gene lost 7 bases, with 19 bases spanning the gap. The CDR3 contains 15 residues. The CDR3 region is CASSFAVTGTGEQYF. The CDR3 DNA reads as TGTGCCAGCAGCTTCGCCGTCACAGGGACGGGGGAGCAGTACTTC.

This clonotype turned up a few times. The chain recombines TRBV20-1 with TRBJ1-2, with D possibly being TRBD1 (5 bases). This CDR3 contains 14 residues. Trimming took 4 bases from V and 0 from J, leaving 12 bases between them. Germline CDR1 and CDR2: DFQATT and SNEGSKA (reference sequence). For the CDR3, the DNA is TGCAGTGCTAATACAGGACTCACTAACTATGGCTACACCTTC. Protein sequence: CSANTGLTNYGYTF.

The V and J genes are TRBV30 and TRBJ2-7, with TRBD2 matching over 9 bases. The CDR3 is 17 residues long. V lost 2 bases to trimming and J lost 5 bases; unmatched junction nucleotides: 16. The germline V gene has CDR1 GTSNPN and CDR2 SVGIG (reference sequence). CDR3 sequence (DNA): TGTGCCTGGAGTCCTAAAGGGGGCGGACTAGCGAGACACGAGCAGTACTTC. Its protein is CAWSPKGGGLARHEQYF.

This clonotype was seen ten or more times. This chain connects TRBV12-3 or TRBV12-4 to TRBJ1-1, with D hard to call. CDR3 size: 16 residues. Between the trimmed V and J ends, which lost 4 bases and 0 bases, there was a span of 15 bases. CDR3 sequence: CASSSPSLGMNTEAFF. CDR3 bases: TGTGCCAGCAGTTCACCCTCCCTGGGGATGAACACTGAAGCTTTCTTT.

This clonotype occurred a few times. This may be a read error, as it is one base from a much larger clone. This chain joins TRBV12-3 or TRBV12-4 and TRBJ2-1; D call uncertain. The CDR3 spans 10 residues. DNA of the CDR3: TGTACCAGCAGATCTAATGAGCAGTTCTTC. Residues: CTSRSNEQFF.

This clonotype occurred many times. The V gene is TRBV18, the J gene TRBJ2-5; D is perhaps TRBD2 (7 bases). Germline values: CDR1 KGHSH, CDR2 LQKENI. This CDR3 comprises 16 residues. Trimming stripped 6 bases from V and 4 bases from J, with 21 bases between. CDR3 loop: CASSPTRTAGRETQYF. The DNA of the CDR3 is TGTGCCAGCTCGCCTACCAGGACAGCGGGAAGAGAGACCCAGTACTTC.

This chain uses TRBV29-1 with TRBJ2-3, with D perhaps matching TRBD1 (6 bases). Germline-derived CDR1 and CDR2 are SQVTM and ANQGSEA. V dropped 4 bases and J dropped 1 base, with 12 bases sitting between them. CDR3 size: 14 residues. The CDR3 here is CSVGQGTGTDTQYF. CDR3 nucleotides: TGCAGCGTTGGGCAGGGGACGGGCACAGATACGCAGTATTTT.